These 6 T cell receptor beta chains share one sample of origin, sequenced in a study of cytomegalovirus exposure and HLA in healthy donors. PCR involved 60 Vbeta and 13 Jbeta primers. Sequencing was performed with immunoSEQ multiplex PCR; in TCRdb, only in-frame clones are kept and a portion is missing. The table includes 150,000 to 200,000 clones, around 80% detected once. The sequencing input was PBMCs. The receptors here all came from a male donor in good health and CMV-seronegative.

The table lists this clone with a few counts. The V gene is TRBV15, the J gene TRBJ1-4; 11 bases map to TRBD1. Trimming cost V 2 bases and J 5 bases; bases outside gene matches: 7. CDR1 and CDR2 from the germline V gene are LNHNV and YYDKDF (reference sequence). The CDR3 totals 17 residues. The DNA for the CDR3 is TGTGCCACCAGCAGAATCGGACAGGGGGCAAAAAATGAAAAACTGTTTTTT. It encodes CATSRIGQGAKNEKLFF.

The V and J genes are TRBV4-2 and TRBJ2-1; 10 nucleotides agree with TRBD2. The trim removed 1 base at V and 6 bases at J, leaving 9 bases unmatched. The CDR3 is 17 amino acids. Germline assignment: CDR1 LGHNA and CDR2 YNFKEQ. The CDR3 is CASSQGSGRALGNEQFF. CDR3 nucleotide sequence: TGTGCCAGCAGCCAAGGGAGCGGGAGGGCCTTGGGCAATGAGCAGTTCTTC.

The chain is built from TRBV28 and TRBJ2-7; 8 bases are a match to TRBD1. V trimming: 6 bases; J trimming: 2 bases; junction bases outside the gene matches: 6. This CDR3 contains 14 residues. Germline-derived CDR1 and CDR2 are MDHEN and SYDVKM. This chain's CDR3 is CASSPGDRTYEQYF. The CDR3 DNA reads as TGTGCCAGCAGCCCTGGGGACAGGACCTACGAGCAGTACTTC.

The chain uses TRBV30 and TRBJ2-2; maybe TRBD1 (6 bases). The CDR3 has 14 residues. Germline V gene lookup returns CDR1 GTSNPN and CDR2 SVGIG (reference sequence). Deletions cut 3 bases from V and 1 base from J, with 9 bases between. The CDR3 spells CAWRDRLNTGELFF. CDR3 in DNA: TGTGCCTGGAGGGACAGACTGAACACCGGGGAGCTGTTTTTT.

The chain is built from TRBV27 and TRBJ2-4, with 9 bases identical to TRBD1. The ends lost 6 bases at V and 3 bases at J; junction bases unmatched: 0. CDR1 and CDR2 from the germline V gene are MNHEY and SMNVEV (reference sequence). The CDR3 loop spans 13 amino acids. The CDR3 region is CASRGQGKNIQYF. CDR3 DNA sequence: TGTGCCAGCAGGGGACAGGGCAAAAACATTCAGTACTTC.

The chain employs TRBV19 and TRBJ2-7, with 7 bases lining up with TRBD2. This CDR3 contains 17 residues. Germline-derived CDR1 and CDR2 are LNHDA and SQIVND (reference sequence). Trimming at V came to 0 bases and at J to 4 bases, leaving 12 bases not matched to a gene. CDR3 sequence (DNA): TGTGCCAGTAGTATAGAGCTTTTCGGGGAGCGGGGTTACGAGCAGTACTTC. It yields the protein CASSIELFGERGYEQYF.